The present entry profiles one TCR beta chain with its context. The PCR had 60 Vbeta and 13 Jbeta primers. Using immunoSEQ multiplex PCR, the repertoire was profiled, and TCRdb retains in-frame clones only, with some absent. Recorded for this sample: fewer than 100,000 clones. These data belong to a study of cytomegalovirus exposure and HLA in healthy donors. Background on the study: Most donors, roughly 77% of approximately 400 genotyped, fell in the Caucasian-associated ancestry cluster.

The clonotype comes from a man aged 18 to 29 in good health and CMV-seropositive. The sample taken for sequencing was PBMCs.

CDR3 amino acids: CASSLGQGGGEKLFF. Here the CDR3 DNA reads TGTGCCAGCAGTCTAGGACAGGGCGGGGGTGAAAAACTGTTTTTT. The V gene is TRBV6-5, the J gene TRBJ1-4, with 8 positions matching TRBD1. The V segment lost 5 bases and the J segment 7 bases; nucleotides outside the gene matches: 9. The germline V gene encodes CDR1 MNHEY and CDR2 SVGAGI. The length of the CDR3 is 15 residues.